This T cell receptor (beta chain) was profiled in a study of shared clonotypes between healthy human individuals (dated by TCRdb to 2020 to 2021). Context from the whole study: Three men and a couple of women, aged 18 to 49 years, made up the cohort. To estimate repertoire size and how much clonotype sharing occurs between individuals, the study deeply sequenced the blood TCR repertoires of roughly 5 healthy adults. Different laboratories and diverse techniques were used to prepare libraries and sequence TCR repertoires, to increase sequencing depth and limit assay-specific biases. Per donor, leukapheresis produced somewhere between about 0.8 and 9 billion PBMCs. Study-wide conclusions, independent of this receptor: The small number of donors limited the genetic and exposure-history diversity represented. Pairwise subsampling indicated that sequencing depth was expected to affect the degree of clonotype sharing among donors. Sampling was restricted to blood, and TCR repertoires in tissue are likely to differ from TCR repertoires in blood.

From the germline V gene, CDR1 is LGHNA and CDR2 is YNFKEQ. The CDR3 covers 19 residues, taking in both the cysteine and the phenylalanine. This entry keeps only the CDR3 DNA: 57 bases, framed from base 1. Compared with germline, V lacks 0 bases and J lacks 4 bases; bases without a gene match: 14. Of note for this clone: Its recognized antigen is unknown. Base qualities are not at hand, and no much larger clone is one base apart.

TCR CDR3 regions were amplified from genomic DNA by multiplex PCR using the deep immunoSEQ assay. Extracted genomic DNA from each cell subset was spread evenly across all wells of several immunoSEQ 96-well plates, with each plate serving as a replicate. For unsorted PBMC, 250 to 300 ng of genomic DNA, equivalent to around 30,000 T cell genomes, went into each replicate PCR. Ten immunoSEQ deep assay plates were used to sequence the unsorted PBMC genomic DNA. Purified libraries were measured with a Qubit 3.0 fluorometer, size-checked on a Bioanalyzer 2100, and measured again with the KAPA Library Quantification kit. Each immunoSEQ 96-well plate was sequenced on its own single-read 150-cycle Illumina NextSeq 550 flow cell. The source study handled its data this way. Because only junctional sequences without quality scores were contained in the immunoSEQ output, filtering matching that applied to full-length reads could not be performed. Sequences were annotated with PyIR, a Python wrapper for IgBLAST v1.9, using IMGT germline references to assign V/J genes and CDR3. Reads with weak V/J assignments (E-value above 1e-6), missing CDR3, stop codons, out-of-frame junctions, or ambiguous translated residues were removed. A V3J clonotype was defined by an identical inferred V gene, J gene, and CDR3 amino acid sequence. Percentage overlap between repertoires was computed as shared unique clonotypes divided by the size of the smaller repertoire. RTK rarefaction, the Chao1 estimator, and Recon v2.1 estimates of unobserved clonotypes were used to assess repertoire richness. As stored in TCRdb, this immuneACCESS dataset retains in-frame rearrangements with V and J assigned. A fraction of the clones does not appear; measured against another copy, unresolved V genes explain less than half of the discrepancy, and the remainder lacks a known reason. The V and J calls and clone size were taken over from that table, and D and trimming were inferred from the DNA. The sample contains about 460,000 clones, 60% to 80% of them found a single time. Around 12% of the sample rests with the top ten.

Donors were healthy HIV-negative adults with no recently reported acute infections or vaccinations. Every donor was a Caucasian adult residing in Nashville, Tennessee, USA. For unsorted samples, roughly 86 million PBMCs were counted and genomic DNA was extracted with the QIAamp DNA Blood Mini kit. Blood was obtained by leukapheresis, after which PBMCs were separated by Ficoll-Histopaque density gradient centrifugation and cryopreserved in liquid nitrogen vapor phase. The sequence derives from a middle-aged woman in good health. Some clones in this sample may be carry-over from other donors' samples. The specimen was PBMCs. The chain uses TRBV4-2 and TRBJ2-1; TRBD2 matches 8 bases in the middle. The CDR3 here reads CASSQDLRELAVVYNEQFF. DNA sequence: TGTGCCAGCAGCCAAGATCTAAGGGAACTAGCGGTTGTTTACAATGAGCAGTTCTTC.